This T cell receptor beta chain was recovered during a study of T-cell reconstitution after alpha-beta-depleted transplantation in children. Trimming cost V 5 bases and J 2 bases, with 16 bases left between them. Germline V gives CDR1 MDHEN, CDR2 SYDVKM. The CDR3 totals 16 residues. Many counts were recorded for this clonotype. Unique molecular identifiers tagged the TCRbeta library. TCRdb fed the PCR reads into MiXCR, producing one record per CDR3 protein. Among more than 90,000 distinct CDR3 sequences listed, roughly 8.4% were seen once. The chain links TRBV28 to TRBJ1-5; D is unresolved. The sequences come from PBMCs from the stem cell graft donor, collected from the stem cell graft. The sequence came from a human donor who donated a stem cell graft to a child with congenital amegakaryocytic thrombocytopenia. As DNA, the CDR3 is TGTGCCAGCAGTCTTCTACGGGGAATCGGCAATCAGCCCCAGCATTTT. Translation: CASSLLRGIGNQPQHF.